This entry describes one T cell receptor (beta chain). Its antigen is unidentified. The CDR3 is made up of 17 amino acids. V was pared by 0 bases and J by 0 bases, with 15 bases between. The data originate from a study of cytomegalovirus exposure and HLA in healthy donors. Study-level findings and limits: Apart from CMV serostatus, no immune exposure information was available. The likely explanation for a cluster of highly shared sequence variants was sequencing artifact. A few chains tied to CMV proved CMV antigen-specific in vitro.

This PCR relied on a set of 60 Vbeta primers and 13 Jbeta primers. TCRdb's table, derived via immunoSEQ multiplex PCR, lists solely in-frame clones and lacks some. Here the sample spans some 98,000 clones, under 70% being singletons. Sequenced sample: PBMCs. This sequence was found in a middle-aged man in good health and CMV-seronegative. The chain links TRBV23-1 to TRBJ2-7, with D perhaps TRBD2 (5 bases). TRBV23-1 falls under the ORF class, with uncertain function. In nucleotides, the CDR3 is TGCGCCAGCAGTCAATCGTCGCGGACTTGTAGCTCCTACGAGCAGTACTTC. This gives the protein CASSQSSRTCSSYEQYF.